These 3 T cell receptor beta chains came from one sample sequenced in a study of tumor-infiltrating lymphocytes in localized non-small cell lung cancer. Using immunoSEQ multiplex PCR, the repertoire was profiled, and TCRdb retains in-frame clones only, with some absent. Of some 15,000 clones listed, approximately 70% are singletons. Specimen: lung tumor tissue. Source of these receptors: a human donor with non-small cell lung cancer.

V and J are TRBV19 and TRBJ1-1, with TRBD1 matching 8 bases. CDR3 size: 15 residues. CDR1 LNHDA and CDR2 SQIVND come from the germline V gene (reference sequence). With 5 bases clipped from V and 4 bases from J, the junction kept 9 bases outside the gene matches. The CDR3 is CASSSWQGALTEAFF. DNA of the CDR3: TGTGCCAGTAGTTCTTGGCAGGGGGCGCTCACTGAAGCTTTCTTT.

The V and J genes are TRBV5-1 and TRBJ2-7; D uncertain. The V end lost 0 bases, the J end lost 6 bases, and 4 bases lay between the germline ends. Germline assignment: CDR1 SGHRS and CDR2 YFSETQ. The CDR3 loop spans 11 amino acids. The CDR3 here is CASSLDGEQYF. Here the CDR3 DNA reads TGCGCCAGCAGCTTGGACGGCGAGCAGTACTTC.

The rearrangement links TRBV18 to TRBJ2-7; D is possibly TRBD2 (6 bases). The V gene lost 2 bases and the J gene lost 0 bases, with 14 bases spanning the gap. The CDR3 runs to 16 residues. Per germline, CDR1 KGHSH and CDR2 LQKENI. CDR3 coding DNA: TGTGCCAGCTCACCATACAGCGGGTTAAGCTCCTACGAGCAGTACTTC. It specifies CASSPYSGLSSYEQYF.